Below, one T cell receptor beta chain is given with its context. CDR3 size: 18 residues. V was trimmed by 1 base and J by 0 bases, leaving 15 bases between them. Germline V CDR1 and CDR2: SGHTA, FQGNSA. These data are taken from a study of control samples from healthy donors and cancer patients. Data came from immunoSEQ multiplex PCR; TCRdb stores just in-frame clones and leaves some out. This sample has tens of thousands of clones, with around 94% found just once. The V and J genes are TRBV7-2 and TRBJ2-2; no clear D gene. This clonotype was obtained from a man between 25 and 39 years old in good health. Source material: blood. In DNA form, the CDR3 reads TGTGCCAGCAGCTTAGTTTCCTCCCCATTCGCGAACACCGGGGAGCTGTTTTTT. Protein product: CASSLVSSPFANTGELFF.